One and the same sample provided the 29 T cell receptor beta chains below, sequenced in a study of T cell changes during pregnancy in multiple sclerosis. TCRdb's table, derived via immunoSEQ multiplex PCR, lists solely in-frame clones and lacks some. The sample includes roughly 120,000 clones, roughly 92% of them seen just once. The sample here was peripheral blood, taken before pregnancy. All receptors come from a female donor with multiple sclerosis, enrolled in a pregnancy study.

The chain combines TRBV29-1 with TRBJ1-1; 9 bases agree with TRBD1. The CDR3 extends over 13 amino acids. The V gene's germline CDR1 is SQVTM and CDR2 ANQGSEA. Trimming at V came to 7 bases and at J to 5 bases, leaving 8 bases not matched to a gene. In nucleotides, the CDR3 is TGCAGCGCCGACAGGGGGTCGAGGACTGAAGCTTTCTTT. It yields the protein CSADRGSRTEAFF.

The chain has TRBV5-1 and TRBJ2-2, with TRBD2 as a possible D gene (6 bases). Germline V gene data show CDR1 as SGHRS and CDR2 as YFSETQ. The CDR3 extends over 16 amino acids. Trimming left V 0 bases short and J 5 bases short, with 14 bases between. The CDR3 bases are TGCGCCAGCAGCTTGGACTCGGGAGTAGGGACCGGGGAGCTGTTTTTT. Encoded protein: CASSLDSGVGTGELFF. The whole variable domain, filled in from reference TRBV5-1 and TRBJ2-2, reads KAGVTQTPRYLIKTRGQQVTLSCSPISGHRSVSWYQQTPGQGLQFLFEYFSETQRNKGNFPGRFSGRQFSNSRSEMNVSTLELGDSALYLCASSLDSGVGTGELFFGEGSRLTVL.

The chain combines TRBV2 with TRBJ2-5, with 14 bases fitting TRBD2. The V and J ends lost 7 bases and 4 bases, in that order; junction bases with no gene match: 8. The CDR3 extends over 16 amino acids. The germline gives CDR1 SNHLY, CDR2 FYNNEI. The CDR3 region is CASTGLAGGNPETQYF. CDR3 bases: TGTGCCAGCACCGGACTAGCGGGGGGTAATCCAGAGACCCAGTACTTC.

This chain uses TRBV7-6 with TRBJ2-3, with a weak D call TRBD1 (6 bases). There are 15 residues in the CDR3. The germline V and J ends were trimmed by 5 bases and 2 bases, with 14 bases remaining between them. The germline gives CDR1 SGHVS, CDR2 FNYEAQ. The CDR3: CASSLGTIDTDTQYF. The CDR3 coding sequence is TGTGCCAGCAGCCTCGGGACAATTGACACAGATACGCAGTATTTT.

The CDR3 spells CASSPWTKTYEQYF. The CDR3 nucleotides read TGTGCCAGCAGCCCTTGGACAAAAACCTACGAGCAGTACTTC. The rearrangement joins TRBV5-6 to TRBJ2-7; a possible D gene is TRBD1 (5 bases). V was trimmed by 4 bases and J by 2 bases, leaving 13 bases between them. CDR1 is SGHDT, CDR2 YYEEEE, per germline. The CDR3 spans 14 residues.

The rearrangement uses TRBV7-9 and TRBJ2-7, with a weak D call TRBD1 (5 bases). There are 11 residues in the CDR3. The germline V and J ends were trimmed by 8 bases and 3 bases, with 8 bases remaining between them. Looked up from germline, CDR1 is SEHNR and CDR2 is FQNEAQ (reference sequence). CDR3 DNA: TGTGCCAGCGTCCAGGGCTACGAGCAGTACTTC. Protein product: CASVQGYEQYF.

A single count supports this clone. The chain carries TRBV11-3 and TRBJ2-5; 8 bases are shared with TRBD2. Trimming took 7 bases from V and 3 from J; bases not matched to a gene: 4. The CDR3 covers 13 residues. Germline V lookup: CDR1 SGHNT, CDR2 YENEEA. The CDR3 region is CASKEAGEETQYF. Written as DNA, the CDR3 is TGTGCCAGCAAGGAAGCGGGGGAAGAGACCCAGTACTTC.

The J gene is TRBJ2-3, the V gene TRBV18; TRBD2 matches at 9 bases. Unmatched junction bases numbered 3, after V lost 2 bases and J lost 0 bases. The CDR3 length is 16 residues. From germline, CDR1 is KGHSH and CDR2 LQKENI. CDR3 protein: CASSPVAGGSTDTQYF. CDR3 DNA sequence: TGTGCCAGCTCACCAGTGGCGGGGGGGAGCACAGATACGCAGTATTTT. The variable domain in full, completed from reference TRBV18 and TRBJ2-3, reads NAGVMQNPRHLVRRRGQEARLRCSPMKGHSHVYWYRQLPEEGLKFMVYLQKENIIDESGMPKERFSAEFPKEGPSILRIQQVVRGDSAAYFCASSPVAGGSTDTQYFGPGTRLTVL.

The CDR3 sequence: CASSRTPDTGTEAFF. CDR3 nucleotide sequence: TGCGCCAGCAGCCGAACTCCGGACACGGGTACTGAAGCTTTCTTT. The genes are TRBV5-1 and TRBJ1-1, with D perhaps TRBD1 (5 bases). Germline V gene lookup returns CDR1 SGHRS and CDR2 YFSETQ. The CDR3 has 15 residues. The ends were cut back, 4 bases at V and 5 bases at J, with 18 bases in the middle.

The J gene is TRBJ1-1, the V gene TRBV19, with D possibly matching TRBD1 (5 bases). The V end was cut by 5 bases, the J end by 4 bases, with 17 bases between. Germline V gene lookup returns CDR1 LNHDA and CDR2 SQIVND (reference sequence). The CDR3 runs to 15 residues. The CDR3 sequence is CASSPRGRPVTEAFF. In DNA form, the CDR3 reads TGTGCCAGTAGTCCCCGGGGGAGGCCGGTCACTGAAGCTTTCTTT.

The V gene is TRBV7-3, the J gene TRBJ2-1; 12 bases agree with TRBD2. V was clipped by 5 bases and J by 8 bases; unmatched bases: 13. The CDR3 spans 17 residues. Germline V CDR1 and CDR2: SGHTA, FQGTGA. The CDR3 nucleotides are TGTGCCAGCAGCCCGCGGACTAGCGGGGCCTCTTTGGATGAGCAGTTCTTC. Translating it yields CASSPRTSGASLDEQFF. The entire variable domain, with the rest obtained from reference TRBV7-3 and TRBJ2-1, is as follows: GAGVSQTPSNKVTEKGKYVELRCDPISGHTALYWYRQSLGQGPEFLIYFQGTGAADDSGLPNDRFFAVRPEGSVSTLKIQRTERGDSAVYLCASSPRTSGASLDEQFFGPGTRLTVL.

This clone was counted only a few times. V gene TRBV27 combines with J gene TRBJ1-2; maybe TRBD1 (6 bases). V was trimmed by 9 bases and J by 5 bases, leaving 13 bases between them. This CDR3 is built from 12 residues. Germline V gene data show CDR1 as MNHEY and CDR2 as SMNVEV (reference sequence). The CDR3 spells CASAGTRYGYTF. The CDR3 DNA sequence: TGTGCCAGTGCCGGGACACGTTATGGCTACACCTTC.

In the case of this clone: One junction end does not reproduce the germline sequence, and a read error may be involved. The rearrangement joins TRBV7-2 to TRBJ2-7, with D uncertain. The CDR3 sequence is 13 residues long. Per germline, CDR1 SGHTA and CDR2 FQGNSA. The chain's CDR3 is CASSPPQSLGIYF. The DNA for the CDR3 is TGTGCCAGCAGCCCCCCCCAATCACTGGGCATTTATTTC. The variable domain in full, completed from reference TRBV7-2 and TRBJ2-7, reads GAGVSQSPSNKVTEKGKDVELRCDPISGHTALYWYRQSLGQGLEFLIYFQGNSAPDKSGLPSDRFSAERTGGSVSTLTIQRTQQEDSAVYLCASSPPQSLGIYFGPGTRLTVT.

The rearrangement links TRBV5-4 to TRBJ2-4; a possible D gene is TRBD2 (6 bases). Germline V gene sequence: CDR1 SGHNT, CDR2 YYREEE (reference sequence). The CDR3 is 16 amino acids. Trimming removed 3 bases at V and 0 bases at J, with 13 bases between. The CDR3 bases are TGTGCCAGCAGCTCCACGGGAGACTTAGCCAAAAACATTCAGTACTTC. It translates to CASSSTGDLAKNIQYF. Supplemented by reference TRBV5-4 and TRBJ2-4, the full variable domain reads ETGVTQSPTHLIKTRGQQVTLRCSSQSGHNTVSWYQQALGQGPQFIFQYYREEENGRGNFPPRFSGLQFPNYSSELNVNALELDDSALYLCASSSTGDLAKNIQYFGAGTRLSVL.

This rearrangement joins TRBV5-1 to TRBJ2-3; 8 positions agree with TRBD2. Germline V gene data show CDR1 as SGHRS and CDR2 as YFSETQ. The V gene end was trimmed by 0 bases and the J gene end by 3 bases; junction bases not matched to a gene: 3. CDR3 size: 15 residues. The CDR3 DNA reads TGCGCCAGCAGCTTGGCCCGGGGGGGGACAGATACGCAGTATTTT. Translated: CASSLARGGTDTQYF. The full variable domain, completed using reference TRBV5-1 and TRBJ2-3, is KAGVTQTPRYLIKTRGQQVTLSCSPISGHRSVSWYQQTPGQGLQFLFEYFSETQRNKGNFPGRFSGRQFSNSRSEMNVSTLELGDSALYLCASSLARGGTDTQYFGPGTRLTVL.

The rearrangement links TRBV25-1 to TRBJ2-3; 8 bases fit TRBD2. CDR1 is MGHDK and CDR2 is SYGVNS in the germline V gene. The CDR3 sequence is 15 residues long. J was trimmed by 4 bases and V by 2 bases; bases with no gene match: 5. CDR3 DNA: TGTGCCAGCAGTGAAACGGCTAGCGGGTCAGATACGCAGTATTTT. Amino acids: CASSETASGSDTQYF.

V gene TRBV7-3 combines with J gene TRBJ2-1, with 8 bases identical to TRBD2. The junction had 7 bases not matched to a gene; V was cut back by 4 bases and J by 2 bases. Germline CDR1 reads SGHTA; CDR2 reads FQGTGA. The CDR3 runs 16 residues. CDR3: CASSSSGGAPYNEQFF. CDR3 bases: TGTGCCAGCAGCTCCAGCGGGGGAGCCCCCTACAATGAGCAGTTCTTC.

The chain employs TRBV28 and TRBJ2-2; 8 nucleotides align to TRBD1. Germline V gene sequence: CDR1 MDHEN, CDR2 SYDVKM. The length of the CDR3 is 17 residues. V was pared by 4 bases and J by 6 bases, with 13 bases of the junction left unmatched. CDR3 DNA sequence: TGTGCCAGCAGTTCTACTTTTCAGGGGGCCCTCGCCGGGGAGCTGTTTTTT. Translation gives CASSSTFQGALAGELFF.

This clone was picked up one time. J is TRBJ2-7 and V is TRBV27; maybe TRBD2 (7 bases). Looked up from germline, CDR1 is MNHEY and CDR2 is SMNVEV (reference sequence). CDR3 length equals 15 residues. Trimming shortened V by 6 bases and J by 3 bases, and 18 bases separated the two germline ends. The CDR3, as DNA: TGTGCCAGCAGCCCCCGGGGGGCTGGGAGCTACGAGCAGTACTTC. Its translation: CASSPRGAGSYEQYF.

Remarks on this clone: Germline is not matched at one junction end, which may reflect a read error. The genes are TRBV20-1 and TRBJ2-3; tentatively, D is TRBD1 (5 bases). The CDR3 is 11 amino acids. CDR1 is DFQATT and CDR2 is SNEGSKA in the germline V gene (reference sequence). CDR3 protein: CSAPVGDTQCF. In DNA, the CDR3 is TGCAGTGCCCCCGTAGGGGATACGCAGTGTTTT.

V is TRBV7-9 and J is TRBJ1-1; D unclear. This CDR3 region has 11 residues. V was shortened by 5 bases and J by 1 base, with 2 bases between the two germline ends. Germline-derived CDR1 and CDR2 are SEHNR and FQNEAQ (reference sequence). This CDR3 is CASSRNTEAFF. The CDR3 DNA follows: TGTGCCAGCAGCCGGAACACTGAAGCTTTCTTT.

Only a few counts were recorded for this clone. The CDR3 bases are TGCAGCGTTGAGAGGGATCCTGAAGCTTTCTTT. Its protein is CSVERDPEAFF. V usage is TRBV29-1 and J usage is TRBJ1-1; no definite D call. Germline V CDR1 and CDR2: SQVTM, ANQGSEA. The CDR3 has 11 amino acids. The V and J ends lost 3 bases and 6 bases respectively, with 8 bases between them.

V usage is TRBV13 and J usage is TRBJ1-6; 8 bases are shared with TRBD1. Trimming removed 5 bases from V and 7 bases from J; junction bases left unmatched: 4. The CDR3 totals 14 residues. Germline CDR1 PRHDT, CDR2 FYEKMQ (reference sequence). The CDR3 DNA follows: TGTGCCAGCAGCCTCGGACAGGGAAATTCACCCCTCCACTTT. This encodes CASSLGQGNSPLHF. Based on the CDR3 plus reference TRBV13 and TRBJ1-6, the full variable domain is AAGVIQSPRHLIKEKRETATLKCYPIPRHDTVYWYQQGPGQDPQFLISFYEKMQSDKGSIPDRFSAQQFSDYHSELNMSSLELGDSALYFCASSLGQGNSPLHFGNGTRLTVT.

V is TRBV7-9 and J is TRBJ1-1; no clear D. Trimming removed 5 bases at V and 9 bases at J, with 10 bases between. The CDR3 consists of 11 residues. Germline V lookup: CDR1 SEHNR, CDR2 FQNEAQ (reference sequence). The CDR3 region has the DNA TGTGCCAGCAGCGGCGGAGACCAAGCTTTCTTT. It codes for CASSGGDQAFF.

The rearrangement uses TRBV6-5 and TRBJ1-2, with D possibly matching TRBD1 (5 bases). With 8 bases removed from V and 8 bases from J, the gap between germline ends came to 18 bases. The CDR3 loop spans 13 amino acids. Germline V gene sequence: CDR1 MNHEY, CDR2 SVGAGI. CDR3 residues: CASGTGGIGGYTF. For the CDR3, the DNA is TGTGCCAGCGGAACGGGGGGGATCGGCGGCTACACCTTC.

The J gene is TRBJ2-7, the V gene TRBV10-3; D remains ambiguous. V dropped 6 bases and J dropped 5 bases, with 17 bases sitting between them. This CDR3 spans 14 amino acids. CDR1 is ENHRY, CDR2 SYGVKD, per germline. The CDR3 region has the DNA TGTGCCATCAGGGTTAGGCAGGATGGCCACGAGCAGTACTTC. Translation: CAIRVRQDGHEQYF.

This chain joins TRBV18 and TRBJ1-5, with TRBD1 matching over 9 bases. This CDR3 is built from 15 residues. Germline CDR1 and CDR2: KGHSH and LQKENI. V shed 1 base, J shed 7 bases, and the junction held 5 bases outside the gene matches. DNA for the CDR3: TGTGCCAGCTCACCACTGGACAGGGGAAGGCAGCCCCAGCATTTT. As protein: CASSPLDRGRQPQHF. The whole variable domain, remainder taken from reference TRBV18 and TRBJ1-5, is NAGVMQNPRHLVRRRGQEARLRCSPMKGHSHVYWYRQLPEEGLKFMVYLQKENIIDESGMPKERFSAEFPKEGPSILRIQQVVRGDSAAYFCASSPLDRGRQPQHFGDGTRLSIL.

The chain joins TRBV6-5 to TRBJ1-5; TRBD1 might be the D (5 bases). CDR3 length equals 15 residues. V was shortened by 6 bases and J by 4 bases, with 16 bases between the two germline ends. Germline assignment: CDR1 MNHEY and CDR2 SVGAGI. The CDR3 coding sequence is TGTGCCAGCAGCCTTACCCAGGGTTTGAATCAGCCCCAGCATTTT. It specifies CASSLTQGLNQPQHF.

The CDR3 protein is CASGGQASGYTF. The CDR3 DNA follows: TGTGCCAGCGGAGGACAGGCAAGTGGCTACACCTTC. The chain employs TRBV6-5 and TRBJ1-2, with TRBD1 matching over 7 bases. From germline, CDR1 is MNHEY and CDR2 SVGAGI. The CDR3 has 12 amino acids. Trimming at V came to 8 bases and at J to 7 bases, leaving 7 bases not matched to a gene.